This section outlines one T cell receptor (beta chain) sequence together with its context. Antigen: not known. This sample was included in a study of CD8+CD57+ T cells in acquired aplastic anemia. Looking at the study overall: Where healthy donors were concerned, CD4+ cells averaged about 10 million reads.

Genomic DNA was employed as the template in profiling TCR beta VDJ and CDR3. MiXCR, run by TCRdb on the reads, gives a single entry per CDR3 protein. This sample has about 400,000 distinct CDR3 sequences, with around 72% found just once. Regarding the study as a whole: Around 27 CD8+ CDR3 sequences occurred in both the patients and the controls. CD8+ Simpson's diversity showed no significant patient-control difference.

This CDR3 contains 13 residues. Trimming stripped 1 base from V and 11 bases from J, with 12 bases between. Looked up from germline, CDR1 is SGHTA and CDR2 is FQGTGA. Sequenced material: sorted CD4+, CD8+, or CD8+CD57+ T cells (not recorded which) from PBMCs. V gene TRBV7-3 combines with J gene TRBJ1-5; no clear D. The receptor was derived from a human donor in good health, serving as a control. This CDR3 is CASSLNRQETQHF. CDR3 DNA: TGTGCCAGCAGCTTAAATAGACAAGAGACCCAGCATTTT.